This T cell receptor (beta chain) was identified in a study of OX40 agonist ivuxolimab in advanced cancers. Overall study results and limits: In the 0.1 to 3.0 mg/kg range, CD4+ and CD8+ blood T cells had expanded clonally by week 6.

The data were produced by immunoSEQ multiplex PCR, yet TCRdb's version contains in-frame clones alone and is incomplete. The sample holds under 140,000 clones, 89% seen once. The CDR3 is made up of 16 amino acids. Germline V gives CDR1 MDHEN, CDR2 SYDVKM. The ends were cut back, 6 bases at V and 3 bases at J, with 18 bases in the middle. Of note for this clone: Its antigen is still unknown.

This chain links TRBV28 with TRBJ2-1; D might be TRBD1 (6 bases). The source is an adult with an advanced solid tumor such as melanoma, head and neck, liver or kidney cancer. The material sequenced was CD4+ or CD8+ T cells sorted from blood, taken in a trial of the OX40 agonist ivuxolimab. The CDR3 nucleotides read TGTGCCAGCAGCGAGGGACACACCGTCCTCTACAATGAGCAGTTCTTC. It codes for CASSEGHTVLYNEQFF.